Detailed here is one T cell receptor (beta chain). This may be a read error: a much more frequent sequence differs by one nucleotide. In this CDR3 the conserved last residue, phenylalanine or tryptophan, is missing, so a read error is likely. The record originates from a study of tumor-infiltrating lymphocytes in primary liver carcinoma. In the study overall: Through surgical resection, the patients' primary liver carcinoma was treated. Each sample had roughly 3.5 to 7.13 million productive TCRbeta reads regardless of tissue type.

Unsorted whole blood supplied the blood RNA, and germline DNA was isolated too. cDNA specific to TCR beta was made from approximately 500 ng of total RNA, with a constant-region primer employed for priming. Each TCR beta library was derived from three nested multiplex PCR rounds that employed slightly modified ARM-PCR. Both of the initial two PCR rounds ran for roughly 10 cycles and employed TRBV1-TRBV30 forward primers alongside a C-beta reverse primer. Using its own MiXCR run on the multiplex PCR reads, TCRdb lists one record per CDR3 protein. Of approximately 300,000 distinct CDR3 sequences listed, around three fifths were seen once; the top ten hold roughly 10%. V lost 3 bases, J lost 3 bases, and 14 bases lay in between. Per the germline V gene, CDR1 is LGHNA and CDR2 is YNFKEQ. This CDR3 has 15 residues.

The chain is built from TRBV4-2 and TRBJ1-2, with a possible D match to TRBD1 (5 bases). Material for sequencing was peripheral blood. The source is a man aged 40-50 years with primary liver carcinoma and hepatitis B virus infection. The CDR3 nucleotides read TGTGCCAGCAGCCATCGATTGGGGACGGACTATGGCTACACCTCC. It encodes CASSHRLGTDYGYTS.